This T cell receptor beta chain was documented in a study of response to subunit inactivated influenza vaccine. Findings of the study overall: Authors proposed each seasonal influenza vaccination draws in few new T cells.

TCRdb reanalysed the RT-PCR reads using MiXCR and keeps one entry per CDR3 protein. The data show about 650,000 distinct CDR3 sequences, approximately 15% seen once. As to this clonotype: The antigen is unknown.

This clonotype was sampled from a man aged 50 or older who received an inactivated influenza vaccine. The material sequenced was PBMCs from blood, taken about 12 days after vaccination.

The CDR3 DNA reads as TGTGCCATCAGTGAGTCGAGCAGGGCCTACGAGCAGTACTTC. Translated, it gives CAISESSRAYEQYF. The chain has TRBV10-3 and TRBJ2-7, with D tentatively TRBD1 (5 bases). The V gene's germline CDR1 is ENHRY and CDR2 SYGVKD. The CDR3 has 14 residues. Trimming removed 0 bases at V and 2 bases at J, with 8 bases between.